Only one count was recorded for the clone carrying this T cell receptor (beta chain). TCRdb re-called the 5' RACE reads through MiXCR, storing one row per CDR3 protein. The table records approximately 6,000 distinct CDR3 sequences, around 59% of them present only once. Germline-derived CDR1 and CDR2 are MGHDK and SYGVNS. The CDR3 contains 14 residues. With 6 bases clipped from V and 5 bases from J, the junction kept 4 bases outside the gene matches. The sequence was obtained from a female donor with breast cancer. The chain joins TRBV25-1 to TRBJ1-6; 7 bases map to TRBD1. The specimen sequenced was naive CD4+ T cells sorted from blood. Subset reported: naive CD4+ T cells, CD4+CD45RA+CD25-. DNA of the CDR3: TGTGCCAGCAGCCGGGACAGCCATAATTCACCCCTCCACTTT. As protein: CASSRDSHNSPLHF.